Listed below are T cell receptor beta chains from one sample, sequenced in a study of control samples from healthy donors and cancer patients. The data were produced by immunoSEQ multiplex PCR, yet TCRdb's version contains in-frame clones alone and is incomplete. The repertoire includes some 67,000 clones, roughly 90% of them detected once, and 19% sits in the top ten. Sequenced input: PBMCs. The origin of the receptors is a man aged 55 to 69 with lung cancer. Both conserved end residues are part of each CDR3. A D gene is named only where the DNA matches it firmly. Some rows mark clone size as missing; the rest say once, few, many or name a class of expanded clone.

d_call | j_call | v_call | clone_size | cdr3_nt | cdr3_aa
- | TRBJ2-1 | TRBV5-5 | - | TGTGCCAGCAGCTCCTTGTTGGGAGCCCCCTACAATGAGCAGTTCTTC | CASSSLLGAPYNEQFF
TRBD2 | TRBJ2-6 | TRBV11-3 | - | TGTGCCAGCAGCTTAGAGTTGCTAGCGGGGGGGCCTGGGGCCAACGTCCTGACTTTC | CASSLELLAGGPGANVLTF
- | TRBJ1-1 | TRBV11-1 | - | TGTGCCAGCAGCTTAGTGAGAGCTGAAGCTTTCTTT | CASSLVRAEAFF
- | TRBJ1-4 | TRBV27 | - | TGTGCCAGCAGTTTATCGGGCGGGGGGTCCCCTAATGAAAAACTGTTTTTT | CASSLSGGGSPNEKLFF
TRBD1 | TRBJ1-6 | TRBV7-2 | - | TGTGCCAGCAGCTCGCGCCCGGGACAGAACGATTCACCCCTCCACTTT | CASSSRPGQNDSPLHF
- | TRBJ2-5 | TRBV30 | - | TGTGCCTGGAGTATGGGAGGATTGGGGACCCAGTACTTC | CAWSMGGLGTQYF
- | TRBJ1-2 | TRBV5-1 | - | TGCGCCAGCAGCTTGGAGGTGGGAGGCTACACCTTC | CASSLEVGGYTF
- | TRBJ1-1 | TRBV5-1 | - | TGCGCCAGCAGCTGGGATACAAGGGGAACTGAAGCTTTCTTT | CASSWDTRGTEAFF
- | TRBJ2-6 | TRBV27 | - | TGTGCCAGCAGGCGGAGATCTGGGGCCAACGTCCTGACTTTC | CASRRRSGANVLTF
- | TRBJ1-3 | TRBV29-1 | - | TGCAGCGTTGAAGTGGGTACTGGAAACACCATATATTTT | CSVEVGTGNTIYF
- | TRBJ2-1 | TRBV19 | - | TGTGCCAGTAGTCTCAGAGAGGGGGGCTTGGGCAATGAGCAGTTCTTC | CASSLREGGLGNEQFF
- | TRBJ2-2 | TRBV5-6 | - | TGTGCCAGCAGCGTTTCAATCCTGGGCACCGGGGAGCTGTTTTTT | CASSVSILGTGELFF
TRBD2 | TRBJ2-7 | TRBV3-1/TRBV3-2 | - | TGTGCCAGCAGCCCTAGCGGGGCCCTCTCCTACGAGCAGTACTTC | CASSPSGALSYEQYF
- | TRBJ1-2 | TRBV3-1/TRBV3-2 | - | TGTGCCAGCAGCCAAGAGGATCTCCTTGTGGGCTATGGCTACACCTTC | CASSQEDLLVGYGYTF
- | TRBJ1-2 | TRBV10-2 | - | TGCGCCAGCAGTGATCCAAGACGCGCTGGCTACACCTTC | CASSDPRRAGYTF
- | TRBJ2-7 | TRBV6-6 | few | TGTGCCAGCAGTTATAGGGGTTTCGACGAGCAGTACTTC | CASSYRGFDEQYF
- | TRBJ1-4 | TRBV7-8 | - | TGTGCCAGCAGCTCCGGGGCCCTGATGACGACTAATGAAAAACTGTTTTTT | CASSSGALMTTNEKLFF
TRBD1 | TRBJ1-1 | TRBV6-5 | - | TGTGCCAGCAGCAGGGGGTCAGGGGGCGGTACTGAAGCTTTCTTT | CASSRGSGGGTEAFF
- | TRBJ1-2 | TRBV7-8 | few | TGTGCCAGCAGCTCAGGACCTGCTTTATATGGCTACACCTTC | CASSSGPALYGYTF
TRBD1 | TRBJ1-6 | TRBV5-8 | - | TGTGCCAGCAGGGACGGGACAGCGGGTTCCCCCCTCCACTTT | CASRDGTAGSPLHF
TRBD1 | TRBJ1-1 | TRBV7-9 | - | TGTGCCAGCAGGAAACTCGGGACAGGGACTTTGGCTGAAGCTTTCTTT | CASRKLGTGTLAEAFF
TRBD1 | TRBJ1-2 | TRBV24-1 | once | TGTGCCACCAGTGATACCGGGACAGCTAACTATGGCTACACCTTC | CATSDTGTANYGYTF
- | TRBJ2-3 | TRBV6-5 | once | TGTGCCAGCAGCTACGGGACTTATCGCACAGATACGCAGTATTTT | CASSYGTYRTDTQYF
TRBD1 | TRBJ1-1 | TRBV18 | - | TGTGCCAGCTCACTAAGGACAGGGTACAGGCACGAAGCTTTCTTT | CASSLRTGYRHEAFF
- | TRBJ2-7 | TRBV7-3 | - | TGTGCCAGCAGCTTTGGGCCAGGGGCCTACGAGCAGTACTTC | CASSFGPGAYEQYF
TRBD1 | TRBJ2-5 | TRBV13 | - | TGTGCCAGCAGCTCCGGCAGGACAGGGGGCGCAAGATTAGGCCCTAGGACCCAGTACTTC | CASSSGRTGGARLGPRTQYF
TRBD1 | TRBJ1-1 | TRBV5-6 | - | TGTGCCAGCAGCTTGGGGAGGGGACAGGAAGCTTTCTTT | CASSLGRGQEAFF
TRBD1 | TRBJ2-5 | TRBV11-1 | once | TGTGCCAGCAGCCCCCGGGACAGCCAAGAGACCCAGTACTTC | CASSPRDSQETQYF
TRBD1 | TRBJ1-6 | TRBV5-1 | - | TGCGCCAGCAGCCTCGGACAGGGTAGCTCACCCCTCCACTTT | CASSLGQGSSPLHF
- | TRBJ2-5 | TRBV14 | - | TGTGCCAGCAGCCAAAACTGGGGGCAGGGGATTCCGGAGACCCAGTACTTC | CASSQNWGQGIPETQYF
TRBD1 | TRBJ1-2 | TRBV5-6 | - | TGTGCCAGCAGCTTGGACAGGGGGACGGCTAACTATGGCTACACCTTC | CASSLDRGTANYGYTF
TRBD1 | TRBJ2-6 | TRBV10-1 | - | TGCGCCAGCAGGACAGGGGGCACTGGGGCCAACGTCCTGACTTTC | CASRTGGTGANVLTF
- | TRBJ2-7 | TRBV5-1 | - | TGCGCCAGCAGCTTCGAGGGGACCTACGAGCAGTACTTC | CASSFEGTYEQYF
TRBD2 | TRBJ2-3 | TRBV9 | - | TGTGCCAGCAGCGTTCTAGCCGGGACTAGCGGGTCCACTAGCACAGATACGCAGTATTTT | CASSVLAGTSGSTSTDTQYF
- | TRBJ1-2 | TRBV6-5 | - | TGTGCCAGCAGTTACTCGATGTTGATCGACTATGGCTACACCTTC | CASSYSMLIDYGYTF
- | TRBJ1-1 | TRBV12-3/TRBV12-4 | - | TGTGCCAGCCTCCGCTTAGGGCGTGCTGAAGCTTTCTTT | CASLRLGRAEAFF
TRBD1 | TRBJ1-6 | TRBV7-9 | - | TGTGCCAGCAGCAAAGGGGTGACAGGGAGTCTGAACTCACCCCTCCACTTT | CASSKGVTGSLNSPLHF